These 21 T cell receptor beta chains share one sample of origin, sequenced in a study of cytomegalovirus exposure and HLA in healthy donors. The assay was immunoSEQ multiplex PCR, and TCRdb's table has in-frame clones only and misses some. The table records 150,000 to 200,000 clones, about 82% of them present only once. Sequenced sample: PBMCs. The receptor source for this set is a woman under 30 in good health and CMV-seronegative.

CDR3 sequence reads: CASSLTDREAFF. The CDR3 DNA is TGCGCCAGCAGCTTGACTGACAGGGAAGCTTTCTTT. The rearrangement links TRBV5-1 to TRBJ1-1; weak D call: TRBD1 (6 bases). Germline lookup yields CDR1 SGHRS and CDR2 YFSETQ. V was trimmed by 1 base and J by 8 bases, leaving 9 bases between them. The CDR3 contains 12 residues.

CDR3 in DNA: TGTGCCAGCAGCCCGGGCTGGGGGCAGAACACTGAAGCTTTCTTT. As protein: CASSPGWGQNTEAFF. V and J are TRBV5-5 and TRBJ1-1; the D gene is possibly TRBD1 (6 bases). V was trimmed by 4 bases and J by 1 base, leaving 14 bases between them. The CDR3 is 15 amino acids. CDR1 and CDR2 (germline): SGHKS, YYEKEE (reference sequence).

This chain joins TRBV25-1 and TRBJ2-3; a possible D gene is TRBD1 (8 bases). Trimming took off 2 bases at V and 4 bases at J, with 13 bases between the two ends. In germline, CDR1 is MGHDK, CDR2 SYGVNS. CDR3 length equals 15 residues. The CDR3 DNA is TGTGCCAGCAGTGAACACAGGGGGGGATCAGATACGCAGTATTTT. Its protein is CASSEHRGGSDTQYF.

V usage is TRBV7-8 and J usage is TRBJ2-1; 8 bases fit TRBD2. This CDR3 has 16 residues. With 5 bases clipped from V and 4 bases from J, the junction kept 10 bases outside the gene matches. CDR1 is SGHVS and CDR2 is FQNEAQ in the germline V gene. CDR3 DNA sequence: TGTGCCAGCAGCCACCGGGGGGGAGGTCAATACAATGAGCAGTTCTTC. Translation gives CASSHRGGGQYNEQFF.

The gene calls are TRBV6-5 and TRBJ1-4, with a possible D match to TRBD1 (6 bases). The germline CDR1 and CDR2 sequences are MNHEY and SVGAGI. This CDR3 spans 16 amino acids. With 0 bases removed from V and 4 bases from J, the gap between germline ends came to 12 bases. The CDR3 is CASSYSGGHFNEKLFF. The CDR3 coding sequence is TGTGCCAGCAGTTACTCCGGGGGGCACTTTAATGAAAAACTGTTTTTT.

J is TRBJ2-2 and V is TRBV6-5; possibly TRBD1 for D (5 bases). The germline V gene encodes CDR1 MNHEY and CDR2 SVGAGI. V was shortened by 9 bases and J by 4 bases, with 12 bases between the two germline ends. The CDR3 length is 13 residues. CDR3 loop: CASRIRGTGELFF. In DNA, the CDR3 is TGTGCCAGTCGGATTAGGGGCACCGGGGAGCTGTTTTTT.

V usage is TRBV7-2 and J usage is TRBJ1-1, with 7 bases fitting TRBD1. Germline lookup yields CDR1 SGHTA and CDR2 FQGNSA. V lost 4 bases and J lost 3; bases outside the gene matches: 5. The CDR3 is 14 residues long. The CDR3 is CASSSTGSYTEAFF. The CDR3 DNA sequence: TGTGCCAGCAGCTCGACAGGGTCCTACACTGAAGCTTTCTTT.

The V call is TRBV7-8, the J call TRBJ1-1; D gene uncertain. The CDR3 is 13 residues long. CDR1 is SGHVS and CDR2 is FQNEAQ in the germline V gene. Trimming left V 5 bases short and J 7 bases short, with 14 bases between. CDR3 protein: CASSHRVRDEAFF. The CDR3 DNA sequence: TGTGCCAGCAGCCATAGGGTACGGGATGAAGCTTTCTTT. The full variable domain, with the rest looked up from reference TRBV7-8 and TRBJ1-1, is GAGVSQSPRYKVAKRGQDVALRCDPISGHVSLFWYQQALGQGPEFLTYFQNEAQLDKSGLPSDRFFAERPEGSVSTLKIQRTQQEDSAVYLCASSHRVRDEAFFGQGTRLTVV.

The CDR3 DNA reads as TGTGCCAGCAGCTTAGCCCCCCCAGGGACTCAAGAGACCCAGTACTTC. Encoded protein: CASSLAPPGTQETQYF. The chain has TRBV7-6 and TRBJ2-5; TRBD2 is a possible D gene (6 bases). Germline V CDR1 and CDR2: SGHVS, FNYEAQ. The CDR3 spans 16 residues. Deletions cut 0 bases from V and 2 bases from J, with 13 bases between.

The rearrangement uses TRBV6-6 and TRBJ2-3; no clear D gene. Trimming pared 2 bases from V and 4 bases from J, leaving 10 bases between. This CDR3 has 14 amino acids. CDR1 is MNHNY, CDR2 SVGAGI, per germline (reference sequence). In nucleotides, the CDR3 is TGTGCCAGCAGTTACGCGGTCTGGGCAGATACGCAGTATTTT. This codes for CASSYAVWADTQYF.

The V gene is TRBV6-6, the J gene TRBJ1-2; no clear D. V shed 0 bases and J shed 1 base, with 12 bases lying between them. CDR3 length: 16 amino acids. The germline CDR1 and CDR2 sequences are MNHNY and SVGAGI (reference sequence). CDR3 in amino acids: CASSYSILADNYGYTF. The CDR3 DNA is TGTGCCAGCAGTTACTCGATCTTAGCCGATAACTATGGCTACACCTTC.

The genes are TRBV30 and TRBJ1-1; 7 bases are shared with TRBD1. Germline V gives CDR1 GTSNPN, CDR2 SVGIG (reference sequence). The CDR3 consists of 17 residues. Trimming cost V 7 bases and J 0 bases; bases outside gene matches: 17. The CDR3 reads CAFTRVGQIHMNTEAFF. The DNA for the CDR3 is TGTGCCTTCACAAGAGTGGGACAGATACACATGAACACTGAAGCTTTCTTT.

This chain connects TRBV19 to TRBJ1-5, with D maybe TRBD1 (5 bases). CDR3 length equals 16 residues. Trimming removed 5 bases at V and 3 bases at J, with 17 bases between. Germline CDR1 is LNHDA and CDR2 is SQIVND (reference sequence). CDR3 nucleotide sequence: TGTGCCAGTAGTGCGCGGGGACCTGCACACAATCAGCCCCAGCATTTT. It translates to CASSARGPAHNQPQHF.

The chain has TRBV2 and TRBJ1-2, with 8 nucleotides matching TRBD1. Germline V gene data show CDR1 as SNHLY and CDR2 as FYNNEI. This CDR3 contains 13 residues. Trimming took 7 bases from V and 2 from J; bases not matched to a gene: 3. In DNA, the CDR3 is TGTGCCAGCACCCGGGACAGGAACTATGGCTACACCTTC. Translated: CASTRDRNYGYTF.

V usage is TRBV4-1 and J usage is TRBJ2-1; tentative D call: TRBD2 (6 bases). V was shortened by 1 base and J by 3 bases, with 10 bases between the two germline ends. Germline CDR1 is MGHRA and CDR2 is YSYEKL. This CDR3 is 15 amino acids long. The CDR3 is CASSQAGSRYNEQFF. CDR3 DNA sequence: TGCGCCAGCAGCCAAGCCGGGAGCCGCTACAATGAGCAGTTCTTC.

This rearrangement joins TRBV27 to TRBJ2-1; D is uncertain. The length of the CDR3 is 16 residues. Germline values: CDR1 MNHEY, CDR2 SMNVEV (reference sequence). V was shortened by 5 bases and J by 0 bases, with 14 bases between the two germline ends. For the CDR3, the DNA is TGTGCCAGCAGTCCTACCCCTGAGAGCTCCTACAATGAGCAGTTCTTC. Protein sequence: CASSPTPESSYNEQFF.

This chain connects TRBV19 to TRBJ2-6; D unclear. This CDR3 region has 15 residues. V was clipped by 0 bases and J by 3 bases, with 6 bases between them. Germline-derived CDR1 and CDR2 are LNHDA and SQIVND (reference sequence). CDR3 in DNA: TGTGCCAGTAGTATAGAGTCTAGTGGGGCCAACGTCCTGACTTTC. Encoded protein: CASSIESSGANVLTF. The variable domain in full, completed from reference TRBV19 and TRBJ2-6, reads DGGITQSPKYLFRKEGQNVTLSCEQNLNHDAMYWYRQDPGQGLRLIYYSQIVNDFQKGDIAEGYSVSREKKESFPLTVTSAQKNPTAFYLCASSIESSGANVLTFGAGSRLTVL.

V is TRBV18 and J is TRBJ1-5; no firm D call. The CDR3 has 14 residues. The V end lost 5 bases, the J end lost 4 bases, and 12 bases lay between the germline ends. Per germline, CDR1 KGHSH and CDR2 LQKENI. The CDR3 reads CASSGNTGNQPQHF. The CDR3 DNA sequence: TGTGCCAGCTCAGGTAACACGGGAAATCAGCCCCAGCATTTT.

The gene calls are TRBV4-1 and TRBJ2-7; 11 bases are a match to TRBD2. Trimming at V came to 3 bases and at J to 0 bases, leaving 1 base not matched to a gene. Germline V gene lookup returns CDR1 MGHRA and CDR2 YSYEKL. The CDR3 is 15 amino acids. DNA for the CDR3: TGCGCCAGCAGCCAGGGACTAGCGGCCTCCTACGAGCAGTACTTC. Protein: CASSQGLAASYEQYF.

This clone showed up just once. The genes are TRBV7-8 and TRBJ2-7; TRBD2 matches at 10 bases. The CDR3 has 14 residues. Germline V gene sequence: CDR1 SGHVS, CDR2 FQNEAQ. V trimming: 2 bases; J trimming: 5 bases; junction bases outside the gene matches: 3. In nucleotides, the CDR3 is TGTGCCAGCAGCTTAAGGACTAGCGGTAACGAGCAGTACTTC. Amino acids: CASSLRTSGNEQYF.

The rearrangement uses TRBV9 and TRBJ1-2; D might be TRBD1 (5 bases). Germline CDR1 reads SGDLS; CDR2 reads YYNGEE. V was shortened by 3 bases and J by 3 bases, with 9 bases between the two germline ends. The CDR3 runs 13 residues. The CDR3 region has the DNA TGTGCCAGCAGCGCCCGACAGTACTATGGCTACACCTTC. The encoded protein is CASSARQYYGYTF. The full variable domain, completed using reference TRBV9 and TRBJ1-2, is DSGVTQTPKHLITATGQRVTLRCSPRSGDLSVYWYQQSLDQGLQFLIQYYNGEERAKGNILERFSAQQFPDLHSELNLSSLELGDSALYFCASSARQYYGYTFGSGTRLTVV.